This TCR beta chain was sequenced during a study of persistence of HIV-infected CD4 T cells. General observations from the study: TCR analyses could not target the rare provirus-carrying CMV-responding cells.

Nonspecific anti-CD3/anti-CD28 bead stimulation represents the broad CD4+ T cell repertoire. Sorting of responding CD4+ T cells relied on upregulated CD40 ligand together with CD69. The libraries were made with immunoSEQ version 4 in survey mode. Measured with immunoSEQ multiplex PCR; TCRdb has only the in-frame clones, and not every one. The table shows under 45,000 clones, with roughly 90% occurring only once. The CDR3 totals 13 residues. Per germline, CDR1 MNHEY and CDR2 SVGAGI. V dropped 8 bases and J dropped 4 bases, with 14 bases sitting between them. The sample holds one count of this clone. The antigen is not known.

The genes are TRBV6-5 and TRBJ1-1, with D tentatively TRBD1 (5 bases). This sequence originates from an adult man with HIV who was CMV-seropositive. The source was CD4+ T cells sorted from PBMCs after 18-hour stimulation, collected from a patient who received antiretroviral therapy. This chain's CDR3 is CASSGQGLTEAFF. The CDR3, as DNA: TGTGCCAGCTCAGGGCAGGGCCTCACTGAAGCTTTCTTT.